This TCR beta chain was captured in a study of shared clonotypes between healthy human individuals. Worth noting for this clone: Its specificity is not known.

Profiled with immunoSEQ multiplex PCR; TCRdb holds only in-frame clones, not every one. The table has about 2.4 million clones, more than 85% seen once. Findings of the study overall: Estimated richness was generally greater in naive than memory subsets.

The receptor comes from a man between 18 and 29 years old in good health. Some clones in this sample may be carry-over from other donors' samples. The sequenced sample consisted of naive CD4+ T cells from PBMCs. Subset described: CD45RA+ positively selected.

For the CDR3, the DNA is TGTGCCAGCACCCCGAGGGGGACAGATACGCAGTATTTT. This encodes CASTPRGTDTQYF. The genes are TRBV6-6 and TRBJ2-3; D possibly corresponds to TRBD1 (6 bases). Germline V gene lookup returns CDR1 MNHNY and CDR2 SVGAGI (reference sequence). Trimming pared 7 bases from V and 3 bases from J, leaving 11 bases between. The CDR3 consists of 13 residues.